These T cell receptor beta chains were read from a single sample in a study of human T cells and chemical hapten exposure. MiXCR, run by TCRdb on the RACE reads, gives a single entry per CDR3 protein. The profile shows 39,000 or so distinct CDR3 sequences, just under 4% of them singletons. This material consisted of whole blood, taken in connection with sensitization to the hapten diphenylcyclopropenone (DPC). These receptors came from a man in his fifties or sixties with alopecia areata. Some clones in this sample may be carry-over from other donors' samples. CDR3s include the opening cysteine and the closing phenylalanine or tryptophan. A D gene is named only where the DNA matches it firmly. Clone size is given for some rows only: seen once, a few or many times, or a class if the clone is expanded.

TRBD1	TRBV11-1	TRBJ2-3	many	TGTGCCAGCAGCCCCAGTGGGTCCGGGACAGGGGCTACAGATACGCAGTATTTT	CASSPSGSGTGATDTQYF
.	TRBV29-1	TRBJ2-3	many	TGCAGCGGGGGAGGAGGGTTCACAGATACGCAGTATTTT	CSGGGGFTDTQYF
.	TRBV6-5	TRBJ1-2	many	TGTGCCAGCAGTTACTCGACGGGGTTGGATGGCTACACCTTC	CASSYSTGLDGYTF
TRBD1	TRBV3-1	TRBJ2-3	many	TGTGCCAGCAGCCAGGACAGGGGCGCAGATACGCAGTATTTT	CASSQDRGADTQYF
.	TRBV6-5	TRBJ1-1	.	TGTGCCAGCAGTTCCGGACAGATTCGGCACACTGAAGCTTTCTTT	CASSSGQIRHTEAFF
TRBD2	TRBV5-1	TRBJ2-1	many	TGCGCCAGCAGCTCCGGACTAGCGGGAAACAATGAGCAGTTCTTC	CASSSGLAGNNEQFF
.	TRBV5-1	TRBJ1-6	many	TGCGCCAGCAGCTTGGCCTACGGCTCGGATTCACCCCTCCACTTT	CASSLAYGSDSPLHF
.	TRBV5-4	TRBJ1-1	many	TGTGCCAGCAGCTTGGAGGGGGGGCTTAACACTGAAGCTTTCTTT	CASSLEGGLNTEAFF
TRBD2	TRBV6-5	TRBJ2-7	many	TGTGCCAGCAGCCCCGAGGGGACTAGCTACTACGAGCAGTACTTC	CASSPEGTSYYEQYF
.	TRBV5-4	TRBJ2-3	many	TGTGCCAGCAGCTTGGTCTCTAGCGGGACAGGGACAGATACGCAGTATTTT	CASSLVSSGTGTDTQYF
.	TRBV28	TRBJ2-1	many	TGTGCCAGCAGCCCGGGGTGGTCCTACAATGAGCAGTTCTTC	CASSPGWSYNEQFF
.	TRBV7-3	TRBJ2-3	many	TGTGCCAGCAGCCTCCACGGGACTAGCACAGATACGCAGTATTTT	CASSLHGTSTDTQYF
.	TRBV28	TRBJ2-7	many	TGTGCCAGCAGCGATACAGGCCACAGCTCCTACGAGCAGTACTTC	CASSDTGHSSYEQYF
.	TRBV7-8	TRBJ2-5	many	TGTGCCAGCAGCCCCGGACCTAAAGAGACCCAGTACTTC	CASSPGPKETQYF
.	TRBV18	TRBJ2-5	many	TGTGCCAGCTCATCCTCAGACTTGCAAGAGACCCAGTACTTC	CASSSSDLQETQYF
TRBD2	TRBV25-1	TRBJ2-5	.	TGTGCCAGCAGTGAATTCGGGGGGGCTAGGGAGACCCAGTACTTC	CASSEFGGARETQYF
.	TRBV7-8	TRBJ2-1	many	TGTGCCAGCAGCTTAGTCCAGCACATAAGAAATGAGCAGTTCTTC	CASSLVQHIRNEQFF
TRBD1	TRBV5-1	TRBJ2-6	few	TGCGCCAGCAGCTTGGAACGTCAGGGGGCCGGCTCTGGGGCCAACGTCCTGACTTTC	CASSLERQGAGSGANVLTF
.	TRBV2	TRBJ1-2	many	TGTGCCAGCAGTGAAGCGGAAACAAAACATGGCTACACCTTC	CASSEAETKHGYTF
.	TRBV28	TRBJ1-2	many	TGTGCCAGCAGTTCCAACTATGGCTACACCTTC	CASSSNYGYTF
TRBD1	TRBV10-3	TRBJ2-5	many	TGTGCCATCAGTGCGGGACAGAATCAAGAGACCCAGTACTTC	CAISAGQNQETQYF
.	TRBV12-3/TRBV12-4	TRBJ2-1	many	TGTGCCAGCAGCCCAGGTGGGGGGCGAACCTTCAATGAGCAGTTCTTC	CASSPGGGRTFNEQFF
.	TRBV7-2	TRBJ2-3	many	TGTGCCAGCAGCTTCTCCCTAGATACGCAGTATTTT	CASSFSLDTQYF
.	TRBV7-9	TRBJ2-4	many	TGTGCCAGCAGCCCCCCACCCCTCGGGCCCAAAAACATTCAGTACTTC	CASSPPPLGPKNIQYF